Listed below are T cell receptor beta chains from one sample, sequenced in a study of low-dose radiotherapy and immunotherapy resistance in tumors. TCRdb reprocessed the reads via MiXCR and lists one record per CDR3 protein. The data show tens of thousands of distinct CDR3 sequences, 18% seen once. The source was PBMCs, collected before treatment. Receptors were obtained from a male donor with prostate cancer. CDR3s include the opening cysteine and the closing phenylalanine or tryptophan. D genes are given only for firm matches.

J gene: TRBJ2-7
D gene: TRBD1
V gene: TRBV6-1
CDR3 protein: CASSTLGTGDEQYF

J gene: TRBJ2-2
D gene: .
V gene: TRBV6-7
CDR3 protein: CASSSRGHMTGELFF

J gene: TRBJ1-2
D gene: TRBD1
V gene: TRBV10-3
CDR3 protein: CAISPGGAIREAGYTF

J gene: TRBJ1-1
D gene: .
V gene: TRBV9
CDR3 protein: CASSPRRQGGTEAFF

J gene: TRBJ2-1
D gene: TRBD1
V gene: TRBV5-1
CDR3 protein: CASSPGTGSYNEQFF

J gene: TRBJ2-1
D gene: .
V gene: TRBV11-2
CDR3 protein: CASSFSGDRDNEQFF

J gene: TRBJ2-7
D gene: TRBD1
V gene: TRBV4-1
CDR3 protein: CASSQHRGAYEQYF

J gene: TRBJ2-1
D gene: .
V gene: TRBV14
CDR3 protein: CASSQIGNEQFF

J gene: TRBJ1-5
D gene: .
V gene: TRBV19
CDR3 protein: CASSPARVNQPQHF

J gene: TRBJ1-4
D gene: .
V gene: TRBV20-1
CDR3 protein: CSASESTNEKLFF

J gene: TRBJ2-2
D gene: .
V gene: TRBV30
CDR3 protein: CAWNWGTGELFF

J gene: TRBJ1-1
D gene: TRBD1
V gene: TRBV7-8
CDR3 protein: CASSLQAGGTEAFF

J gene: TRBJ1-4
D gene: .
V gene: TRBV7-9
CDR3 protein: CASSWDRPPTNEKLFF

J gene: TRBJ2-7
D gene: .
V gene: TRBV6-2/TRBV6-3
CDR3 protein: CASSRQTDEQYF

J gene: TRBJ1-4
D gene: .
V gene: TRBV7-6
CDR3 protein: CASNDGLGEKLFF

J gene: TRBJ2-1
D gene: TRBD2
V gene: TRBV10-1
CDR3 protein: CASSDPGLAGQSEQFF

J gene: TRBJ2-1
D gene: TRBD1
V gene: TRBV20-1
CDR3 protein: CSARDPRGHYNEQFF

J gene: TRBJ2-1
D gene: TRBD2
V gene: TRBV12-5
CDR3 protein: CASGRARGGFDEQFF

J gene: TRBJ2-1
D gene: TRBD2
V gene: TRBV29-1
CDR3 protein: CSVRGTSGGQRSYNEQFF

J gene: TRBJ2-1
D gene: TRBD2
V gene: TRBV30
CDR3 protein: CAWTTGGARNEQFF

J gene: TRBJ2-4
D gene: TRBD2
V gene: TRBV6-1
CDR3 protein: CASSPAGGSAKNIQYF

J gene: TRBJ2-7
D gene: .
V gene: TRBV30
CDR3 protein: CAWKNKGGGEQYF

J gene: TRBJ2-7
D gene: .
V gene: TRBV27
CDR3 protein: CASGGLGPPGTGRYEQYF

J gene: TRBJ1-5
D gene: .
V gene: TRBV20-1
CDR3 protein: CSAPPWGDSFPYSNQPQHF

J gene: TRBJ2-3
D gene: .
V gene: TRBV19
CDR3 protein: CASHSGGGRPDTQYF

J gene: TRBJ2-5
D gene: .
V gene: TRBV11-2
CDR3 protein: CASSFFGGAETQYF

J gene: TRBJ2-1
D gene: TRBD1
V gene: TRBV11-3
CDR3 protein: CASSSSRDRGNEQFF

J gene: TRBJ1-2
D gene: .
V gene: TRBV5-6
CDR3 protein: CASSLGNPAYGYTF

J gene: TRBJ1-5
D gene: .
V gene: TRBV6-6
CDR3 protein: CASRADRGGFGQPQHF

J gene: TRBJ2-5
D gene: .
V gene: TRBV13
CDR3 protein: CATRGLRETQYF

J gene: TRBJ2-7
D gene: .
V gene: TRBV20-1
CDR3 protein: CSTKQGFHEQYF

J gene: TRBJ1-2
D gene: TRBD1
V gene: TRBV7-2
CDR3 protein: CASSNIQGAGYGYTF

J gene: TRBJ2-3
D gene: .
V gene: TRBV10-1
CDR3 protein: CASSAQTYTDTQYF

J gene: TRBJ2-5
D gene: .
V gene: TRBV21-1
CDR3 protein: CASSKESRGLPGAQYF

J gene: TRBJ1-3
D gene: .
V gene: TRBV10-1
CDR3 protein: CASQRDSGNTIYF

J gene: TRBJ2-4
D gene: .
V gene: TRBV7-2
CDR3 protein: CASSAGGEIPLAKNIQYF

J gene: TRBJ2-1
D gene: .
V gene: TRBV11-1
CDR3 protein: CASSPHEREQFF

J gene: TRBJ2-7
D gene: TRBD2
V gene: TRBV12-3/TRBV12-4
CDR3 protein: CASSTWGEGEQYF

J gene: TRBJ2-5
D gene: .
V gene: TRBV6-2/TRBV6-3
CDR3 protein: CASSDLDAGGAETQYF

J gene: TRBJ2-1
D gene: TRBD2
V gene: TRBV2
CDR3 protein: CASSGERGGWNEQFF